This T cell receptor beta chain was profiled in a study of shared clonotypes between healthy human individuals. Across the study: There were three CD4 naive, three CD4 memory, two CD8 naive and one CD8 memory plates per donor.

Comments on this clone: Its antigen is unidentified.

TCRdb's table, derived via immunoSEQ multiplex PCR, lists solely in-frame clones and lacks some. The sample comprises 1.5 million to 2.5 million clones, roughly 95% of which are singletons, and 1.2% rests with the top ten. The study's findings and limits: Clonotypes not shared had lower generation probabilities than those common to all four donors.

The CDR3 extends over 12 amino acids. The germline V gene encodes CDR1 GTSNPN and CDR2 SVGIG (reference sequence). V lost 3 bases, J lost 7 bases, and 10 bases lay in between. Naive CD8 cells comprised CD45RO-negative, CCR7-positively selected cells, excluding terminally differentiated effector memory CD45RA+ cells. The rearrangement joins TRBV30 to TRBJ2-1; D gene ambiguous. This clonotype was obtained from a man younger than 35 in good health. The specimen sequenced was naive CD8+ T cells sorted from blood. The CDR3: CAWSPTWNEQFF. In nucleotides, the CDR3 is TGTGCCTGGAGCCCAACCTGGAATGAGCAGTTCTTC.